The 14 T cell receptor beta chains listed next were all sequenced from one sample in a study of T cells in Graves' hyperthyroidism and ophthalmopathy. TCR beta CDR3 regions were amplified from RNA transcripts. In the first-round RT-PCR of the TCR CDR3, the HTBI primer set was used. TCRdb called the multiplex PCR reads again in MiXCR, with one record for every CDR3 protein. The data contain fewer than 450,000 distinct CDR3 sequences, 17% of them singletons. Sequencing used blood. These receptors all stem from a woman aged 25 to 39 with Graves' hyperthyroidism that later progressed to Graves' ophthalmopathy.

The V and J genes are TRBV12-3 or TRBV12-4 and TRBJ2-1; 9 nucleotides align to TRBD2. The V gene end was trimmed by 5 bases and the J gene end by 0 bases; junction bases not matched to a gene: 20. The CDR3 runs to 21 residues. The CDR3 coding sequence is TGTGCCAGCAGTCGCCCCCCAGGGAGGGCGGGGGGGCAGAGCTCCTACAATGAGCAGTTCTTC. Translation gives CASSRPPGRAGGQSSYNEQFF.

This clonotype was counted many times. This rearrangement joins TRBV7-2 to TRBJ1-1; D is unresolved. The CDR3 is 15 amino acids. The V and J ends lost 2 bases and 0 bases respectively, with 10 bases between them. Looked up from germline, CDR1 is SGHTA and CDR2 is FQGNSA. CDR3 nucleotides: TGTGCCAGCAGCTTAAAAGGCACGATGAACACTGAAGCTTTCTTT. Translation: CASSLKGTMNTEAFF. Full variable domain (remainder filled in from reference TRBV7-2 and TRBJ1-1): GAGVSQSPSNKVTEKGKDVELRCDPISGHTALYWYRQSLGQGLEFLIYFQGNSAPDKSGLPSDRFSAERTGGSVSTLTIQRTQQEDSAVYLCASSLKGTMNTEAFFGQGTRLTVV.

The chain links TRBV5-1 to TRBJ2-5; TRBD1 matches at 9 bases. The CDR3 has 15 residues. Trimming removed 3 bases from V and 5 bases from J; junction bases left unmatched: 8. CDR1 SGHRS and CDR2 YFSETQ come from the germline V gene. CDR3 sequence (DNA): TGCGCCAGCAGCTGGGGACAGGGCCTGTGGGAGACCCAGTACTTC. The encoded protein is CASSWGQGLWETQYF.

This clonotype appeared many times. The chain combines TRBV10-3 with TRBJ1-1, with a tentative D call TRBD1 (6 bases). V shed 5 bases and J shed 0 bases, with 16 bases lying between them. The CDR3 runs 16 residues. Germline V gene data show CDR1 as ENHRY and CDR2 as SYGVKD. CDR3 nucleotide sequence: TGTGCCATCAGTCAAAAGGACAGTACTCTGAACACTGAAGCTTTCTTT. Protein: CAISQKDSTLNTEAFF.

This clonotype appeared a few times. The chain is built from TRBV5-6 and TRBJ2-1; TRBD2 aligns across 9 bases. The V gene end was trimmed by 5 bases and the J gene end by 3 bases; junction bases not matched to a gene: 6. CDR1 and CDR2 (germline): SGHDT, YYEEEE. There are 15 residues in the CDR3. CDR3 nucleotides: TGTGCCAGCAGTCCGAGCGGGAGGTTCTACAATGAGCAGTTCTTC. Its translation: CASSPSGRFYNEQFF.

This clonotype occurred many times. The gene calls are TRBV7-8 and TRBJ1-5, with 7 bases that match TRBD1. The CDR3 loop spans 17 amino acids. V lost 0 bases and J lost 6; bases outside the gene matches: 11. Germline CDR1 SGHVS, CDR2 FQNEAQ. DNA of the CDR3: TGTGCCAGCAGCTTAGCATTGGGGACAGAGGAGGGTCAGCCCCAGCATTTT. Amino acid sequence: CASSLALGTEEGQPQHF.

The table lists this clonotype with many counts. The chain uses TRBV19 and TRBJ2-5, with a weak D call TRBD1 (5 bases). With 6 bases removed from V and 7 bases from J, the gap between germline ends came to 18 bases. CDR1 and CDR2 from the germline V gene are LNHDA and SQIVND (reference sequence). The CDR3 has 14 residues. CDR3 in amino acids: CASSPYRQSRTQYF. The CDR3 nucleotides are TGTGCCAGTAGCCCTTACCGACAGAGTCGGACCCAGTACTTC.

The chain links TRBV2 to TRBJ2-3; possible D gene TRBD2, 6 bases. This CDR3 has 13 residues. CDR1 and CDR2 from the germline V gene are SNHLY and FYNNEI. Trimming took 6 bases from V and 1 from J, leaving 8 bases between them. The CDR3 sequence: CASSGGGTDTQYF. The CDR3, as DNA: TGTGCCAGCAGCGGGGGTGGCACAGATACGCAGTATTTT.

In its sample, this clonotype was seen many times. The J gene is TRBJ2-2, the V gene TRBV2; TRBD1 agrees at 7 bases. Germline V gene sequence: CDR1 SNHLY, CDR2 FYNNEI. Losses at the gene ends were 8 bases for V and 0 bases for J; bases not matched to a gene: 3. The CDR3 length is 14 residues. The CDR3: CASWDSSNTGELFF. The DNA of the CDR3 is TGTGCCAGCTGGGACAGTTCGAACACCGGGGAGCTGTTTTTT.

This clonotype was observed at least ten times. This chain uses TRBV30 with TRBJ1-5; D is possibly TRBD1 (5 bases). Germline CDR1 is GTSNPN and CDR2 is SVGIG (reference sequence). V was pared by 0 bases and J by 7 bases, with 10 bases between. The CDR3 loop spans 13 amino acids. This CDR3 reads CAWSVGGWQPQHF. The CDR3 DNA follows: TGTGCCTGGAGTGTGGGGGGTTGGCAGCCCCAGCATTTT.

This clonotype was observed a few times. V and J are TRBV18 and TRBJ1-1, with D unclear. Germline loops: CDR1 KGHSH, CDR2 LQKENI. The length of the CDR3 is 14 residues. Trimming removed 3 bases at V and 4 bases at J, with 12 bases between. The CDR3 nucleotides read TGTGCCAGCTCACCGTCCAGGCAAACCACTGAAGCTTTCTTT. Amino acid sequence: CASSPSRQTTEAFF.

This clonotype was counted ten times or more. V gene TRBV10-3 combines with J gene TRBJ2-3; 9 bases align to TRBD1. From germline, CDR1 is ENHRY and CDR2 SYGVKD. The length of the CDR3 is 12 residues. Trimming removed 10 bases from V and 3 bases from J; junction bases left unmatched: 2. The CDR3 nucleotides read TGTGCCACCGGACAGGGGACAGATACGCAGTATTTT. This sequence encodes CATGQGTDTQYF.

The genes are TRBV29-1 and TRBJ1-1; D might be TRBD1 (5 bases). CDR3 length: 13 amino acids. Germline V gives CDR1 SQVTM, CDR2 ANQGSEA. V was shortened by 4 bases and J by 4 bases, with 13 bases between the two germline ends. DNA for the CDR3: TGCAGCGTTGTGTTCGGGGCTGGCACTGAAGCTTTCTTT. As protein: CSVVFGAGTEAFF.

In its sample, this clonotype was seen many times. The J gene is TRBJ2-7, the V gene TRBV20-1; maybe TRBD1 (5 bases). V lost 1 base and J 3 bases, leaving 25 bases between the germline ends. This CDR3 has 18 amino acids. CDR1 DFQATT and CDR2 SNEGSKA come from the germline V gene (reference sequence). The CDR3 DNA sequence: TGCAGTGCTAGAGGGCAACTTGGCAGGGCGAACTTAAACTACGAGCAGTACTTC. This sequence encodes CSARGQLGRANLNYEQYF.